This T cell receptor beta chain emerged from a study of cytomegalovirus exposure and HLA in healthy donors. The study, taken as a whole, reports: In a later analysis, HLA-C alleles had the fewest associated TCRs, DRB1 alleles the most.

Comments on this clone: Its specificity is not known.

Healthy bone marrow donors made up the donor group. This PCR relied on a set of 60 Vbeta primers and 13 Jbeta primers. TCRdb's table, derived via immunoSEQ multiplex PCR, lists solely in-frame clones and lacks some. The data contain around 270,000 clones, around 80% of them singletons. Germline V lookup: CDR1 MNHEY, CDR2 SMNVEV (reference sequence). Trimming removed 4 bases at V and 2 bases at J, with 9 bases between. This CDR3 is 13 amino acids long. Sequencing was carried out using PBMCs. The genes are TRBV27 and TRBJ2-7; the D is unclear. The TCR was taken from a girl aged 2-15 years in good health and CMV-seronegative. CDR3 sequence reads: CASSSGSAYEQYF. CDR3 coding DNA: TGTGCCAGCAGTTCGGGTTCAGCCTACGAGCAGTACTTC.